The clone carrying this T cell receptor beta chain has a count of ten or more. Its target is not known. This record belongs to a study of T-cell reconstitution after alpha-beta-depleted transplantation in children. Study observations and caveats: Reported findings indicate that, about two months after transplant, alpha-beta T cells came from several hundred expanded clones, which were derived from non-depleted graft cells.

Germline CDR1 is SGHRS and CDR2 is YFSETQ. This CDR3 contains 15 residues. The V end was cut by 5 bases, the J end by 3 bases, with 18 bases between. Unique molecular identifiers were incorporated during preparation of the TCRbeta library. TCRdb analysed the PCR reads with MiXCR anew, one entry per CDR3 protein. The table shows 250,000 to 300,000 distinct CDR3 sequences, with around a tenth occurring only once. The chain couples TRBV5-1 to TRBJ2-7; D may be TRBD1 (6 bases). This TCR was recovered from a male patient between 2 and 10 years old who had a stem cell transplant for chronic granulomatous disease, so the T cells may come from the graft donor. Sequenced material: peripheral blood, taken 180 days after TCRalphabeta/CD19-depleted stem cell transplant. The CDR3 sequence: CASRADYQGFYEQYF. In nucleotides, the CDR3 is TGCGCCAGCAGGGCCGACTATCAGGGGTTCTACGAGCAGTACTTC.